The rows below give T cell receptor beta chains drawn from one sample of a study of T cells in Graves' hyperthyroidism and ophthalmopathy. TCRdb re-derived calls from the multiplex PCR reads in MiXCR, one entry per CDR3 protein. The sample lists 35,000 to 45,000 distinct CDR3 sequences; approximately 52% were seen once. The sample was blood. Every receptor here comes from a man in his forties or fifties with Graves' ophthalmopathy. Both conserved end residues are trimmed from each CDR3.

V gene	CDR3 protein
TRBV5-6	ASSLDKSDPTDTQY
TRBV24-1	ATSPPSSNQPQH
TRBV7-8	ASSSAGRPEAF
TRBV20-1	SAGGGGGNTIY
TRBV6-1	ASSEMAGRGDNEQF
TRBV19	ASSIRNGQLTYGYT
TRBV19	ASRGLYYNEQF
TRBV2	ASSGTGDETQY
TRBV20-1	SVARGGTYEQY
TRBV6-5	ASRSGGRVTGELF
TRBV5-1	AGSSESGKAKNIQY
TRBV6-4	ASSVSGQGGYEH
TRBV5-1	ASSLGRDYYGRY
TRBV11-2	ASSLGRWGQTYTGGLF
TRBV20-1	SAISPGGRLQETQY
TRBV28	ASSSLSGTGFNYGYT
TRBV9	ASGDGDTQY
TRBV12-3/TRBV12-4	ASSMPACNEQF
TRBV5-1	ASSWPRPVAGGPYEQY
TRBV20-1	SAATRDREYEQY
TRBV12-3/TRBV12-4	ASSLQGIRETQY
TRBV7-3	ASSFDAYTNTEAF
TRBV5-1	ASSLATANYGYT
TRBV20-1	SASLTAPYNEQF
TRBV20-1	SAPMTGGKLF
TRBV16	ASSQSSGGYGSLH
TRBV5-1	ASSGTSGVYEQY
TRBV20-1	SARDILVEVAKNIQY